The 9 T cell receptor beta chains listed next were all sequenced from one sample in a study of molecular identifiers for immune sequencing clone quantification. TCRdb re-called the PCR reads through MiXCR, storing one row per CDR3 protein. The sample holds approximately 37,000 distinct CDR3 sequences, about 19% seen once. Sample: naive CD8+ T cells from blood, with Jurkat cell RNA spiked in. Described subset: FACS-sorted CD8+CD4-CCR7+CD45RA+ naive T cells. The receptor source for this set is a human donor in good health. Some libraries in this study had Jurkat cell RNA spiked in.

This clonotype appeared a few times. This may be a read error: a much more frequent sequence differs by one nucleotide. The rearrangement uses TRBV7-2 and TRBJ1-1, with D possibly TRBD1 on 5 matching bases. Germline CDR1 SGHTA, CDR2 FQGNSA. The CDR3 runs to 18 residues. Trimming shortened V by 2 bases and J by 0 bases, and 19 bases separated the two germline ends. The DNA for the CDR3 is TGTGCCAGCAGCTTACGGTCCGGACGGACAACTCTGAACACTGAAGCTTTCTTT. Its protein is CASSLRSGRTTLNTEAFF.

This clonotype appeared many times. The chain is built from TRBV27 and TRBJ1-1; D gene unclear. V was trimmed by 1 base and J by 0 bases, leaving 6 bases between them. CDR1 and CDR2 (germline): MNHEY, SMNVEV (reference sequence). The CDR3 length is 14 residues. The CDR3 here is CASSLLGVNTEAFF. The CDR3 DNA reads TGTGCCAGCAGTTTATTAGGAGTGAACACTGAAGCTTTCTTT.

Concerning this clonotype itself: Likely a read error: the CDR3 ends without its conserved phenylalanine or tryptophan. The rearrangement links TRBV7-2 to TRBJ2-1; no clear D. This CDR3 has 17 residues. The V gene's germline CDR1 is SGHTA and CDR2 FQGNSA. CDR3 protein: CASSLIVKPNSYNGQFL. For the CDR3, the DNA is TGTGCCAGCAGCTTAATCGTGAAGCCTAACTCCTACAATGGGCAGTTCCTC.

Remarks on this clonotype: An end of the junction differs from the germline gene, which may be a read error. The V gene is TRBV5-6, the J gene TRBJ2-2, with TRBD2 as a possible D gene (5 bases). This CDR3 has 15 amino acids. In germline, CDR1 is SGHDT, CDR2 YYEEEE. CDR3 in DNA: TGCGCCAGCAGCTTTGAGGGAGTTGGAGCCGGGGAGCTGCTTTTT. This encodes CASSFEGVGAGELLF. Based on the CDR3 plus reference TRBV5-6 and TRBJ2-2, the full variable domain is DAGVTQSPTHLIKTRGQQVTLRCSPKSGHDTVSWYQQALGQGPQFIFQYYEEEERQRGNFPDRFSGHQFPNYSSELNVNALLLGDSALYLCASSFEGVGAGELLFGEGSRLTVL.

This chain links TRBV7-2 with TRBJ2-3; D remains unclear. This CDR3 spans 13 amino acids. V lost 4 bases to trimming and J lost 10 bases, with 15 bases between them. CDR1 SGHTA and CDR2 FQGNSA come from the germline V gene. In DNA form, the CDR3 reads TGTGCCAGCAGCTCGTCGGCCGTCCCCCCGCAGTATTTT. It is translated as CASSSSAVPPQYF.

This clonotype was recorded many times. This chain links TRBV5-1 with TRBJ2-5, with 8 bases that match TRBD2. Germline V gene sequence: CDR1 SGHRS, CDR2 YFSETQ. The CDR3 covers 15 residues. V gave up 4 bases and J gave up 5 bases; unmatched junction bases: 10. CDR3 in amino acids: CASSRNGGDGETQYF. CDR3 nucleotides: TGCGCCAGCAGCCGCAACGGGGGGGATGGGGAGACCCAGTACTTC.

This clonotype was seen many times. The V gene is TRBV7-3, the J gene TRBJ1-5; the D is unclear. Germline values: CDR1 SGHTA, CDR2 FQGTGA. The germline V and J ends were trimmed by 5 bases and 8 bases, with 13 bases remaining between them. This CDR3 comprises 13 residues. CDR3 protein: CASSLPFVKPQHF. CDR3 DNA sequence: TGTGCCAGCAGCCTCCCATTCGTTAAGCCCCAGCATTTT.

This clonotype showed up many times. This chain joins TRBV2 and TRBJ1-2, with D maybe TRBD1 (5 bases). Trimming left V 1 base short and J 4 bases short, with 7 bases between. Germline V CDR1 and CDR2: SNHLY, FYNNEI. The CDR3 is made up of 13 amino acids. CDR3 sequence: CASSEEGPYGYTF. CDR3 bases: TGTGCCAGCAGTGAAGAGGGACCCTATGGCTACACCTTC.

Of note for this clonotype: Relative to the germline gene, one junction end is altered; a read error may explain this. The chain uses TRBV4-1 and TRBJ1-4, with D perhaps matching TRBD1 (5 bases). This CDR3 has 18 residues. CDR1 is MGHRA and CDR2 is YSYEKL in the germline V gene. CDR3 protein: CASSQDLEGIRTNENLFF. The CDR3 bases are TGCGCCAGCAGCCAAGATCTGGAGGGGATAAGAACTAATGAAAACCTGTTTTTT.